This T cell receptor (beta chain) was captured by sequencing in a study of T-cell memory formation after mild COVID-19. TCRdb independently ran MiXCR on the 5' RACE reads; one entry per CDR3 protein. This table has fewer than 250,000 distinct CDR3 sequences, less than 20% appearing once. Study-wide results and limits: Pre-infection memory harbored some responding clones, suggesting cross-reactive memory joined.

With V trimmed by 4 bases and J by 0 bases, 7 bases remained unmatched. The CDR3 is made up of 16 amino acids. Only a few counts were recorded for this clonotype. The target antigen is unknown. Sequencing was carried out using PBMCs or a T cell subset sorted from them (not recorded which). J is TRBJ2-7 and V is TRBV12-3 or TRBV12-4, with 9 bases that match TRBD1. The source of this sequence is an adult woman who had mild COVID-19 (a few samples of this study predate the infection). Cell type and time point are not known. This chain's CDR3 is CASSSTGGNSSYEQYF. The CDR3 nucleotides are TGTGCCAGCAGTTCGACAGGGGGGAACAGCTCCTACGAGCAGTACTTC.